The clone carrying this TCR beta chain was seen only a few times. Antigen unknown. CDR1 and CDR2 from the germline V gene are LNHNV and YYDKDF (reference sequence). With 6 bases clipped from V and 2 bases from J, the junction kept 6 bases outside the gene matches. This CDR3 comprises 15 residues. These data belong to a study of T-cell memory formation after mild COVID-19. MiXCR was run by TCRdb on the 5' RACE reads, yielding one entry per CDR3 protein. The sample shows 360,000 or so distinct CDR3 sequences, 25% to 30% of them seen only once. Study-level results: Clones contracting across day 15 to 85 had a balanced CD4/CD8 profile; later expanding clones leaned CD4+.

This sequence joins TRBV15 and TRBJ2-3; the match to TRBD1 covers 9 bases. The sequence was obtained from an adult woman who had mild COVID-19 (a few samples of this study predate the infection). Cell type and time point are not known. The material sequenced was PBMCs or a T cell subset sorted from them (not recorded which). The CDR3 spells CATSQDRGITDTQYF. The CDR3 DNA reads TGTGCCACCAGTCAGGACAGGGGTATCACAGATACGCAGTATTTT.